The rows below give T cell receptor beta chains drawn from one sample of a study of blood T cell repertoires in COVID-19. Assay used: immunoSEQ multiplex PCR; TCRdb lists only in-frame clones, some missing. The sample carries approximately 190,000 clones, more than 85% recorded once. Sequencing was done on a sample of PBMCs or T cells enriched from blood (not recorded which). The receptors here all came from a woman in her forties in a cohort exposed to, infected with or recovered from COVID-19 (not recorded which). Each CDR3 is given with its conserved first and last residue. D genes are given only for firm matches. Some rows mark clone size as missing; the rest say once, few, many or name a class of expanded clone.

cdr3_aa cdr3_nt clone_size v_call d_call j_call
CASSPRTSGEGTQYF TGTGCCAGCAGCCCCCGGACTAGTGGCGAGGGGACCCAGTACTTC - TRBV7-9 TRBD2 TRBJ2-5
CASRPRGQATNF TGTGCCAGCCGCCCAAGAGGACAGGCCACAAACTTC - TRBV5-8 TRBD1 TRBJ2-5
CASSESTGGSYEQYF TGTGCCAGCAGTGAGTCCACAGGGGGCTCCTACGAGCAGTACTTC - TRBV2 TRBD1 TRBJ2-7
CASSLGLYNEQFF TGTGCCAGCAGCTTGGGACTGTACAATGAGCAGTTCTTC once TRBV11-2 - TRBJ2-1
CASSWGTESNQPQHF TGTGCCAGCAGCTGGGGGACAGAATCCAATCAGCCCCAGCATTTT - TRBV5-6 TRBD1 TRBJ1-5
CASSLGQGWQPQHF TGTGCCAGCAGCTTAGGGCAGGGGTGGCAGCCCCAGCATTTT - TRBV7-8 - TRBJ1-5
CASSIGGFTEAFF TGTGCCAGCAGCATAGGGGGCTTCACTGAAGCTTTCTTT - TRBV9 TRBD1 TRBJ1-1
CASSQGPGQGVIWGNTIYF TGTGCCAGCAGCCAAGGACCGGGACAGGGAGTGATTTGGGGAAACACCATATATTTT - TRBV3-1/TRBV3-2 TRBD1 TRBJ1-3
CASSIDRKLAASTDTQYF TGTGCCAGTAGTATAGATAGGAAACTAGCGGCTAGCACAGATACGCAGTATTTT - TRBV19 TRBD2 TRBJ2-3
CASSGRRVDGYTF TGTGCCAGCAGCGGACGCAGGGTTGATGGCTACACCTTC - TRBV13 - TRBJ1-2
CASSSDRGDLWGYTF TGTGCCAGCAGTTCGGACAGGGGCGACCTGTGGGGCTACACCTTC - TRBV28 TRBD1 TRBJ1-2
CASSLRGAGNTIYF TGTGCCAGCAGCCTCAGGGGTGCTGGAAACACCATATATTTT - TRBV5-4 - TRBJ1-3
CASSLAGTEIASEQFF TGTGCCAGCAGCTTAGCCGGGACAGAGATAGCGAGTGAGCAGTTCTTC - TRBV11-2 TRBD1 TRBJ2-1
CATDRGGEKLFF TGTGCCACCGACAGGGGAGGCGAAAAACTGTTTTTT - TRBV19 TRBD1 TRBJ1-4
CATSRDRGNQPQHF TGTGCCACCAGCAGAGACCGGGGGAATCAGCCCCAGCATTTT - TRBV15 - TRBJ1-5
CASSPLWGSANYGYTF TGTGCCAGCAGCCCCCTCTGGGGCTCAGCTAACTATGGCTACACCTTC - TRBV7-2 - TRBJ1-2
CASSHANPGQSNYGYTF TGTGCCAGCAGCCACGCCAACCCGGGACAGAGTAACTATGGCTACACCTTC - TRBV7-9 TRBD1 TRBJ1-2
CASSTGGTEAFF TGTGCCAGCAGTACGGGGGGGACTGAAGCTTTCTTT - TRBV27 - TRBJ1-1
CASSSLGGRPEETQYF TGTGCCAGCAGCTCACTCGGAGGGCGACCGGAAGAGACCCAGTACTTC few TRBV7-2 - TRBJ2-5
CASSSGTSGRNTDTQYF TGTGCCAGCAGCTCAGGGACTAGCGGGAGGAATACAGATACGCAGTATTTT - TRBV11-2 TRBD2 TRBJ2-3
CASSPNSGRAAYEQYF TGTGCCAGCAGCCCGAATAGCGGGAGGGCCGCCTACGAGCAGTACTTC few TRBV9 TRBD2 TRBJ2-7
CASSVTSGMGETQYF TGTGCCAGCAGCGTTACTAGCGGTATGGGGGAGACCCAGTACTTC - TRBV7-2 TRBD2 TRBJ2-5
CASSTQGVPNYGYTF TGTGCCAGTAGTACCCAGGGCGTCCCTAACTATGGCTACACCTTC - TRBV19 - TRBJ1-2
CASSLAGPNEKLFF TGTGCCAGCAGCCTGGCGGGACCTAATGAAAAACTGTTTTTT - TRBV11-3 - TRBJ1-4
CASSLRLAGGYEQYF TGTGCCAGCAGTTTAAGACTAGCGGGGGGCTACGAGCAGTACTTC - TRBV28 TRBD2 TRBJ2-7
CASSDGTGGTNTEAFF TGTGCCAGCAGCGACGGGACAGGGGGGACGAACACTGAAGCTTTCTTT few TRBV7-9 TRBD1 TRBJ1-1
CASSIRGGGHNYGYTF TGTGCCAGTAGTATCCGAGGGGGGGGACATAACTATGGCTACACCTTC - TRBV19 - TRBJ1-2
CASSLGQGAYGYTF TGTGCCAGCAGCTTAGGACAGGGCGCCTATGGCTACACCTTC - TRBV7-2 TRBD1 TRBJ1-2
CASSYGGGDGYTF TGTGCCAGCAGTTACGGAGGGGGCGATGGCTACACCTTC - TRBV6-2/TRBV6-3 TRBD1 TRBJ1-2
CASSPSGTSGASTDTQYF TGTGCCAGCAGCCCGAGTGGGACTAGCGGGGCGAGCACAGATACGCAGTATTTT - TRBV13 TRBD2 TRBJ2-3
CASSVYSNQPQHF TGTGCCAGCAGCGTCTATAGCAATCAGCCCCAGCATTTT - TRBV6-6 - TRBJ1-5
CASSANSYNEQFF TGTGCCAGTAGTGCGAACTCCTACAATGAGCAGTTCTTC - TRBV19 - TRBJ2-1
CASLLDRAEAFF TGTGCCAGCCTCCTTGACAGAGCTGAAGCTTTCTTT - TRBV2 - TRBJ1-1
CASSVGPDRVTGELFF TGTGCCAGCAGCGTAGGTCCGGACAGGGTGACCGGGGAGCTGTTTTTT - TRBV9 TRBD1 TRBJ2-2
CASSASGVPYEQYF TGTGCCAGCAGTGCCAGCGGGGTCCCCTACGAGCAGTACTTC once TRBV5-5 TRBD2 TRBJ2-7
CASSRLAGSYNEQFF TGTGCCAGCAGCCGTCTAGCGGGATCCTACAATGAGCAGTTCTTC once TRBV5-8 TRBD2 TRBJ2-1
CASSFVWLAGNSGANVLTF TGTGCCAGCAGCTTCGTCTGGTTAGCGGGAAACTCTGGGGCCAACGTCCTGACTTTC once TRBV11-2 TRBD2 TRBJ2-6
CATGTSGRSTDTQYF TGTGCCACCGGGACTAGCGGGAGGAGTACAGATACGCAGTATTTT - TRBV19 TRBD2 TRBJ2-3
CASSIDLWDRVEWGQPQHF TGTGCCAGTAGTATAGATCTATGGGACAGGGTGGAATGGGGTCAGCCCCAGCATTTT - TRBV19 TRBD1 TRBJ1-5
CSVRQGAEGTEAFF TGCAGCGTTAGACAGGGGGCAGAGGGTACTGAAGCTTTCTTT - TRBV29-1 TRBD1 TRBJ1-1
CSVWTGPNYGYTF TGCAGCGTTTGGACAGGGCCTAACTATGGCTACACCTTC - TRBV29-1 TRBD1 TRBJ1-2
CATSQDTSPGQYF TGTGCCACCAGCCAAGACACTAGCCCTGGGCAGTACTTC - TRBV15 - TRBJ2-7
CASSSNRDNSPLHF TGTGCCAGCAGCTCCAATAGAGATAATTCACCCCTCCACTTT - TRBV13 - TRBJ1-6
CASSTGQLQETQYF TGCGCCAGCAGCACGGGACAGCTTCAAGAGACCCAGTACTTC - TRBV5-1 TRBD1 TRBJ2-5
CASSYSGTYNEQFF TGTGCCAGCAGTTACTCGGGCACCTACAATGAGCAGTTCTTC - TRBV6-5 - TRBJ2-1